This entry lists 29 T cell receptor beta chains sequenced from one sample in a study of neurological immune-mediated disorders. TCRdb passed the 5' RACE reads through MiXCR, listing each CDR3 protein once. The sample consists of 55,000 to 60,000 distinct CDR3 sequences, under 4.5% of them appearing once. Sequenced input: PBMCs. The receptors shown here come from a woman aged 30 to 39 with multiple sclerosis.

This clonotype was observed at least ten times. This rearrangement joins TRBV2 to TRBJ2-7; D uncertain. The germline CDR1 and CDR2 sequences are SNHLY and FYNNEI. Trimming left V 4 bases short and J 7 bases short, with 8 bases between. The CDR3 is made up of 11 amino acids. The CDR3 here is CASSGLTEQYF. For the CDR3, the DNA is TGTGCCAGCAGTGGTCTCACGGAGCAGTACTTC.

This clonotype was counted at least ten times. The chain carries TRBV6-2 or TRBV6-3 and TRBJ1-4; 7 bases map to TRBD1. Germline CDR1 reads MNHEY; CDR2 reads SVGEGT. The CDR3 loop spans 14 amino acids. V gave up 5 bases and J gave up 10 bases; unmatched junction bases: 10. The CDR3 protein is CASSEEGQVAKLFF. For the CDR3, the DNA is TGTGCCAGCAGTGAAGAAGGACAGGTCGCAAAACTGTTTTTT.

This clonotype was detected ten times or more. V and J are TRBV5-1 and TRBJ2-4; D may be TRBD2 (5 bases). The V gene lost 0 bases and the J gene lost 3 bases, with 10 bases spanning the gap. The CDR3 is 15 residues long. Germline assignment: CDR1 SGHRS and CDR2 YFSETQ. The CDR3: CASSLVTGNKNIQYF. CDR3 DNA: TGCGCCAGCAGCTTGGTTACGGGGAACAAAAACATTCAGTACTTC.

In this sample, this clonotype turned up many times. The chain employs TRBV12-3 or TRBV12-4 and TRBJ1-5; D is undetermined. Trimming removed 5 bases from V and 7 bases from J, with 18 bases in between. The CDR3 is made up of 15 amino acids. The CDR3 loop reads CASSLPGSGPQPQHF. The DNA for the CDR3 is TGTGCCAGCAGTCTACCCGGCAGTGGACCCCAGCCCCAGCATTTT.

This clonotype was found many times. The rearrangement uses TRBV20-1 and TRBJ2-3, with D possibly matching TRBD1 (6 bases). Germline V gene lookup returns CDR1 DFQATT and CDR2 SNEGSKA (reference sequence). The CDR3 runs 14 residues. V lost 6 bases, J lost 2 bases, and 15 bases lay in between. CDR3 in DNA: TGCAGTGCCTGGACAGCCGAATACACAGATACGCAGTATTTT. It codes for CSAWTAEYTDTQYF.

This clonotype was picked up many times. CDR3 protein: CASPIAGGVGETQYF. CDR3 DNA: TGTGCCAGCCCCATCGCGGGAGGTGTGGGAGAGACCCAGTACTTC. The rearrangement uses TRBV2 and TRBJ2-5; 8 nucleotides agree with TRBD2. CDR3 length equals 15 residues. Germline V gene sequence: CDR1 SNHLY, CDR2 FYNNEI. The V segment lost 8 bases and the J segment 4 bases; nucleotides outside the gene matches: 12.

This clonotype was seen many times. The genes are TRBV5-1 and TRBJ2-2; D is undetermined. V dropped 0 bases and J dropped 0 bases, with 12 bases sitting between them. Germline lookup yields CDR1 SGHRS and CDR2 YFSETQ. The CDR3 length is 17 residues. For the CDR3, the DNA is TGCGCCAGCAGCTTGGTTGCTGGCAGTCCGAACACCGGGGAGCTGTTTTTT. Translation gives CASSLVAGSPNTGELFF.

This clonotype was seen many times. This chain's CDR3 is CASSRPNTEAFF. The CDR3 region has the DNA TGCGCCAGCAGCCGTCCCAACACTGAAGCTTTCTTT. The V and J genes are TRBV5-1 and TRBJ1-1; no firm D call. Trimming pared 4 bases from V and 2 bases from J, leaving 6 bases between. This CDR3 comprises 12 residues. CDR1 is SGHRS and CDR2 is YFSETQ in the germline V gene.

This clonotype was observed at least ten times. The rearrangement links TRBV20-1 to TRBJ2-7; 9 nucleotides agree with TRBD1. The length of the CDR3 is 14 residues. The germline V gene has CDR1 DFQATT and CDR2 SNEGSKA (reference sequence). J lost 5 bases, V lost 6 bases, and 11 bases had no gene match. DNA for the CDR3: TGCAGTGCCCACCCCCGGGACAGGGCCGACGAGCAGTACTTC. Amino acids: CSAHPRDRADEQYF.

This clonotype was picked up many times. The CDR3 here is CASSNPETVDTQYF. Here the CDR3 DNA reads TGTGCCAGCAGCAACCCAGAGACGGTAGATACGCAGTATTTT. The rearrangement links TRBV5-5 to TRBJ2-3; D ambiguous. V lost 4 bases to trimming and J lost 5 bases, with 14 bases between them. The CDR3 spans 14 residues. The germline V gene has CDR1 SGHKS and CDR2 YYEKEE (reference sequence).

The table lists this clonotype with many counts. This rearrangement joins TRBV24-1 to TRBJ2-7; 7 nucleotides align to TRBD2. The ends lost 4 bases at V and 5 bases at J; junction bases unmatched: 13. Germline CDR1 and CDR2: KGHDR and SFDVKD. The CDR3 consists of 16 residues. The CDR3, as DNA: TGTGCCACCAGTGACACCACTACCGGGACTACCAACGAGCAGTACTTC. Translating gives CATSDTTTGTTNEQYF.

This clonotype showed up many times. CDR3 nucleotide sequence: TGCAGCGTTGAAGAAGGTTTCGGCTACAATGAGCAGTTCTTC. This encodes CSVEEGFGYNEQFF. This sequence joins TRBV29-1 and TRBJ2-1; the D is unclear. The CDR3 has 14 amino acids. CDR1 and CDR2 from the germline V gene are SQVTM and ANQGSEA. V lost 0 bases and J lost 3, with 9 bases in between.

Many counts were recorded for this clonotype. V and J are TRBV20-1 and TRBJ2-5; 8 bases align to TRBD2. Germline V lookup: CDR1 DFQATT, CDR2 SNEGSKA (reference sequence). Germline trimming cut 4 bases from V and 4 bases from J; bases unmatched to any gene: 14. The CDR3 extends over 16 amino acids. CDR3 nucleotides: TGCAGTGCTACCCCCGGGGACGGGGGGGCCTTAGAGACCCAGTACTTC. Encoded protein: CSATPGDGGALETQYF.

This clonotype was picked up many times. This chain joins TRBV29-1 and TRBJ2-5, with a weak D call TRBD2 (5 bases). Germline-derived CDR1 and CDR2 are SQVTM and ANQGSEA. The V and J ends lost 4 bases and 4 bases respectively, with 13 bases between them. CDR3 length equals 13 residues. CDR3 coding DNA: TGCAGCGTTGTGGGCCTAGCTGGAGAGACCCAGTACTTC. Translation gives CSVVGLAGETQYF.

This clonotype was seen at least ten times. V gene TRBV7-9 combines with J gene TRBJ1-1; the match to TRBD1 covers 12 bases. The CDR3 totals 14 residues. Germline CDR1 is SEHNR and CDR2 is FQNEAQ (reference sequence). The V segment lost 5 bases and the J segment 10 bases; nucleotides outside the gene matches: 8. Here the CDR3 reads CASSIGTGGMGAFF. The CDR3 nucleotides are TGTGCCAGCAGCATAGGGACAGGGGGCATGGGAGCTTTCTTT.

This clonotype was seen at least ten times. The CDR3 DNA reads TGTGCCACCTCCGGGACAGTACCCCAGCCCCAGCATTTT. Residues: CATSGTVPQPQHF. This chain uses TRBV6-1 with TRBJ1-5, with TRBD1 identical over 7 bases. Germline CDR1 reads MNHNS; CDR2 reads SASEGT. This CDR3 has 13 amino acids. The V segment lost 10 bases and the J segment 7 bases; nucleotides outside the gene matches: 10.

This clonotype occurred many times. Here the CDR3 DNA reads TGCGCCAGCAGCAGAGACGGGACAGGGGGTCTCTACGAGCAGTACTTC. Amino acids: CASSRDGTGGLYEQYF. The V gene is TRBV4-3, the J gene TRBJ2-7, with 11 positions matching TRBD1. This CDR3 has 16 residues. V was pared by 5 bases and J by 3 bases, with 9 bases of the junction left unmatched. Germline V gene sequence: CDR1 LGHNA, CDR2 YSLEER.

This clonotype was found many times. The gene calls are TRBV20-1 and TRBJ1-5; D remains unclear. Germline CDR1 is DFQATT and CDR2 is SNEGSKA (reference sequence). The length of the CDR3 is 15 residues. Deletions cut 1 base from V and 3 bases from J, with 13 bases between. The CDR3 here is CSARATVNVNQPQHF. The DNA of the CDR3 is TGCAGTGCTAGAGCGACGGTCAATGTCAATCAGCCCCAGCATTTT.

This clonotype showed up many times. V usage is TRBV12-3 or TRBV12-4 and J usage is TRBJ1-1, with D perhaps TRBD1 (5 bases). This CDR3 comprises 16 residues. With 7 bases removed from V and 5 bases from J, the gap between germline ends came to 23 bases. The CDR3 here is CASKSFGTGGNTEAFF. The CDR3 DNA reads TGTGCCAGCAAGTCCTTCGGAACGGGGGGGAATACTGAAGCTTTCTTT.

Details on this clonotype: A much larger clonotype is one base distant, so this may be a read error. This chain links TRBV9 with TRBJ1-6, with D perhaps matching TRBD1 (6 bases). Germline CDR1 reads SGDLS; CDR2 reads YYNGEE. The CDR3 loop spans 15 amino acids. The ends were cut back, 0 bases at V and 10 bases at J, with 14 bases in the middle. The CDR3 nucleotides are TGTGCCAGCAGCGTAGGAGGGGGAAATGGGTCACCCCTCCACTTT. Protein product: CASSVGGGNGSPLHF.

This clonotype has ten or more counts. The chain uses TRBV5-1 and TRBJ1-2; maybe TRBD1 (5 bases). Per the germline V gene, CDR1 is SGHRS and CDR2 is YFSETQ. The CDR3 covers 14 residues. V lost 2 bases to trimming and J lost 4 bases, with 12 bases between them. The CDR3 is CASSFYRTRYGYTF. For the CDR3, the DNA is TGCGCCAGCAGCTTCTACAGGACCCGCTATGGCTACACCTTC.

This clonotype was counted a few times. A clone one base away is much larger, so this may be a read error. The rearrangement joins TRBV5-1 to TRBJ2-1, with D unclear. Trimming shortened V by 0 bases and J by 1 base, and 11 bases separated the two germline ends. CDR1 is SGHRS and CDR2 is YFSETQ in the germline V gene. The CDR3 spans 16 residues. In DNA, the CDR3 is TGCGCCAGCAGCTTGGGAGACGGAAGATCCTACAATGAGCAGTTCTTC. Translated: CASSLGDGRSYNEQFF.

This clonotype was seen repeatedly, ten times or more. J is TRBJ2-3 and V is TRBV5-1, with D perhaps TRBD2 (6 bases). The CDR3 is 16 residues long. Per the germline V gene, CDR1 is SGHRS and CDR2 is YFSETQ. Deletions cut 0 bases from V and 0 bases from J, with 11 bases between. The CDR3 DNA follows: TGCGCCAGCAGCTTGGCAGGGACTTCTAGCACAGATACGCAGTATTTT. It codes for CASSLAGTSSTDTQYF.

This clonotype came up many times. This chain joins TRBV6-1 and TRBJ1-1; D possibly corresponds to TRBD1 (6 bases). Germline-derived CDR1 and CDR2 are MNHNS and SASEGT. This CDR3 contains 14 residues. Trimming shortened V by 3 bases and J by 5 bases, and 13 bases separated the two germline ends. The CDR3 protein is CASSEGAQRTEAFF. CDR3 coding DNA: TGTGCCAGCAGTGAGGGGGCCCAGCGTACTGAAGCTTTCTTT.

The table lists this clonotype with many counts. The chain couples TRBV7-2 to TRBJ2-7; 8 nucleotides agree with TRBD1. V trimming: 4 bases; J trimming: 0 bases; junction bases outside the gene matches: 20. This CDR3 spans 20 amino acids. CDR1 and CDR2 from the germline V gene are SGHTA and FQGNSA. The CDR3 loop reads CASSSESRGSWDRSSYEQYF. The CDR3 nucleotides are TGTGCCAGCAGCTCCGAATCGAGGGGTAGCTGGGACAGGAGCTCCTACGAGCAGTACTTC. Full variable domain (outside the CDR3, taken from reference TRBV7-2 and TRBJ2-7): GAGVSQSPSNKVTEKGKDVELRCDPISGHTALYWYRQSLGQGLEFLIYFQGNSAPDKSGLPSDRFSAERTGGSVSTLTIQRTQQEDSAVYLCASSSESRGSWDRSSYEQYFGPGTRLTVT.

This clonotype came up many times. The rearrangement links TRBV14 to TRBJ2-3; 8 bases align to TRBD2. The germline V gene encodes CDR1 SGHDN and CDR2 FVKESK. Losses at the gene ends were 1 base for V and 2 bases for J; bases not matched to a gene: 2. The CDR3 runs to 15 residues. The CDR3 here is CASSQGTSITDTQYF. The CDR3 nucleotides read TGTGCCAGCAGCCAAGGGACTAGCATCACAGATACGCAGTATTTT.

Ten or more counts support this clonotype. The chain couples TRBV27 to TRBJ2-2; 8 nucleotides line up with TRBD1. Germline-derived CDR1 and CDR2 are MNHEY and SMNVEV (reference sequence). With 1 base clipped from V and 7 bases from J, the junction kept 5 bases outside the gene matches. The CDR3 is 15 amino acids. The CDR3 coding sequence is TGTGCCAGCAGTTTATGGGGCAGGGGGCACGGGGAGCTGTTTTTT. Amino acids: CASSLWGRGHGELFF.

This clonotype was picked up many times. The chain couples TRBV12-3 or TRBV12-4 to TRBJ2-1; a possible D gene is TRBD2 (6 bases). The CDR3 is made up of 15 amino acids. The V gene lost 6 bases and the J gene lost 8 bases, with 20 bases spanning the gap. The chain's CDR3 is CASSLRDSRIHEQFF. The CDR3 DNA reads TGTGCCAGCAGCCTCCGGGACTCCAGAATCCATGAGCAGTTCTTC.

This clonotype was seen a handful of times. The J gene is TRBJ1-1, the V gene TRBV6-5; the D is unclear. The germline gives CDR1 MNHEY, CDR2 SVGAGI. The V end was cut by 8 bases, the J end by 4 bases, with 26 bases between. The CDR3 consists of 17 residues. CDR3 loop: CASGLLPGPGHSTEAFF. CDR3 coding DNA: TGTGCCAGCGGCCTACTACCAGGTCCTGGGCATAGCACTGAAGCTTTCTTT.